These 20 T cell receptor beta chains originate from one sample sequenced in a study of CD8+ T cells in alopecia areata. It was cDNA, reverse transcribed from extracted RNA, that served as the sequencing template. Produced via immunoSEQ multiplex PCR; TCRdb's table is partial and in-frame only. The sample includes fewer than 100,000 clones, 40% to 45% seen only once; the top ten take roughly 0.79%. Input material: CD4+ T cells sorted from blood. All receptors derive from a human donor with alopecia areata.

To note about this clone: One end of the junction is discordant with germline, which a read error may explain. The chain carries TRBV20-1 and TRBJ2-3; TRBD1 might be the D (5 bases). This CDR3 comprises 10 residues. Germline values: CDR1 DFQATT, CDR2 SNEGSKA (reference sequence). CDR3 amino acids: CSSRGDTQYF. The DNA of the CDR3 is TGCAGTTCTAGGGGCGATACGCAGTATTTT.

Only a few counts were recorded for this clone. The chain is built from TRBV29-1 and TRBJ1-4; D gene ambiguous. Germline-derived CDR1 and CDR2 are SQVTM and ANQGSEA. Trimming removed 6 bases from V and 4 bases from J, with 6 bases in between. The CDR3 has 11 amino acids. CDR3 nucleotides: TGCAGCGTCAGGAGTAATGAAAAACTGTTTTTT. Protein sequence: CSVRSNEKLFF.

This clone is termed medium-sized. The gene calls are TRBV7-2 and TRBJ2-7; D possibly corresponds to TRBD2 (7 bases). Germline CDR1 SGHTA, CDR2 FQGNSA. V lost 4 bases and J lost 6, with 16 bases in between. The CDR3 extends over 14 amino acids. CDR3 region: CASSSTGGRGEQYF. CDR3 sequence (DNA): TGTGCCAGCAGCTCAACCGGGGGGCGGGGCGAGCAGTACTTC.

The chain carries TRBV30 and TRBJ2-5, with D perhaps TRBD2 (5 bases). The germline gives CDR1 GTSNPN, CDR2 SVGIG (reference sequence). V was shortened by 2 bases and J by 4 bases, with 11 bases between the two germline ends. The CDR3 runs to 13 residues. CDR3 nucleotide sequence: TGTGCCTGGAGTTTGGGAGTCCCAGAGACCCAGTACTTC. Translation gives CAWSLGVPETQYF. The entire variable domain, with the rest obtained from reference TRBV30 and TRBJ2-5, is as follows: SQTIHQWPATLVQPVGSPLSLECTVEGTSNPNLYWYRQAAGRGLQLLFYSVGIGQISSEVPQNLSASRPQDRQFILSSKKLLLSDSGFYLCAWSLGVPETQYFGPGTRLLVL.

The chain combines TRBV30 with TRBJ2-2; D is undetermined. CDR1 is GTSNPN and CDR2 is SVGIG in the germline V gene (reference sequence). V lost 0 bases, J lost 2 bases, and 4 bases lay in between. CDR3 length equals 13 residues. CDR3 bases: TGTGCCTGGAGTGTACGCAACACCGGGGAGCTGTTTTTT. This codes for CAWSVRNTGELFF.

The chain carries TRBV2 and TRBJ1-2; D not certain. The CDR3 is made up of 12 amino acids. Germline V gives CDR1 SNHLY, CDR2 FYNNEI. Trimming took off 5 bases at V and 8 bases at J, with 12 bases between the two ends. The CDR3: CASSQRVEGYTF. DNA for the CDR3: TGTGCCAGCAGTCAAAGGGTTGAGGGCTACACCTTC.

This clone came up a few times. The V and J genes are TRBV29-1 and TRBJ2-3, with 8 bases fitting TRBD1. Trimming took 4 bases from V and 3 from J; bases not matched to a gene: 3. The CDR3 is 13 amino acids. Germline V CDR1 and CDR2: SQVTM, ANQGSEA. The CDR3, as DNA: TGCAGCGTTGCAGGGACAGGAACAGATACGCAGTATTTT. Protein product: CSVAGTGTDTQYF.

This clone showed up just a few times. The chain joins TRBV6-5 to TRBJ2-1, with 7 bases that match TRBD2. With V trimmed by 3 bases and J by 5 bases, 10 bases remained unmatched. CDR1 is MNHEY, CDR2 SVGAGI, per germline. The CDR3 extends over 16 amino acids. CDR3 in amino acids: CASSYARAGFDNEQFF. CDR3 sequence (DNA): TGTGCCAGCAGTTATGCTAGAGCGGGATTCGACAATGAGCAGTTCTTC.

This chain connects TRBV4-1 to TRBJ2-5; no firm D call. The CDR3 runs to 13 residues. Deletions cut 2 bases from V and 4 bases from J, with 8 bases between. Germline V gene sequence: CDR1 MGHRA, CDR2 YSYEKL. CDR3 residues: CASSQMKGETQYF. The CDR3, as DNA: TGCGCCAGCAGCCAAATGAAGGGAGAGACCCAGTACTTC.

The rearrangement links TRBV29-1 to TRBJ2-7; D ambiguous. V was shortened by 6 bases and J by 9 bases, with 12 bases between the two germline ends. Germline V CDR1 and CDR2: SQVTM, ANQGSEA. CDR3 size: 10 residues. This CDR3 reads CSVESQSQYF. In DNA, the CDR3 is TGCAGCGTCGAATCGCAGTCGCAGTACTTC.

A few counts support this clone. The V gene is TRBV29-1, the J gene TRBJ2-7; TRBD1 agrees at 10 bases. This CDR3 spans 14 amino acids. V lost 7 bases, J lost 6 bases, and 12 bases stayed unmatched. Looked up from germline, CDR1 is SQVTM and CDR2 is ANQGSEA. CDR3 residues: CSADTGQGRIEQYF. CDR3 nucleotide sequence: TGCAGCGCGGACACGGGACAGGGGAGGATCGAGCAGTACTTC.

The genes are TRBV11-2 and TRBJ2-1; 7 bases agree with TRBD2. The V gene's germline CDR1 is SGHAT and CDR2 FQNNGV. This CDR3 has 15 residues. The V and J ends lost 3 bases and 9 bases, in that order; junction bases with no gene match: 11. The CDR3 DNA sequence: TGTGCCAGCAGCTTCGCGGGGAGGGCCTCTAGTGAGCAGTTCTTC. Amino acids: CASSFAGRASSEQFF.

CDR3 region: CASSVRANTGELFF. In DNA form, the CDR3 reads TGTGCCAGCAGTGTGAGAGCGAACACCGGGGAGCTGTTTTTT. V and J are TRBV2 and TRBJ2-2; no definite D call. V dropped 4 bases and J dropped 0 bases, with 6 bases sitting between them. The CDR3 consists of 14 residues. Germline V gives CDR1 SNHLY, CDR2 FYNNEI.

CDR3: CSVGLGRGNQPQHF. CDR3 nucleotides: TGCAGCGTTGGTTTAGGCAGGGGGAATCAGCCCCAGCATTTT. V usage is TRBV29-1 and J usage is TRBJ1-5; TRBD1 agrees at 7 bases. The CDR3 has 14 residues. Germline CDR1 is SQVTM and CDR2 is ANQGSEA. The V gene end was trimmed by 4 bases and the J gene end by 4 bases; junction bases not matched to a gene: 7.

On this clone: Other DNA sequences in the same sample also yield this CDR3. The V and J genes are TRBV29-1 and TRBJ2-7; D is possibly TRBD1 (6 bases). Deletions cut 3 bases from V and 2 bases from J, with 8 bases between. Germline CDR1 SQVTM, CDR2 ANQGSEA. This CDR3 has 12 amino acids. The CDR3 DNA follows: TGCAGCGTTGACAGGGGTCCCTACGAGCAGTACTTC. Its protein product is CSVDRGPYEQYF.

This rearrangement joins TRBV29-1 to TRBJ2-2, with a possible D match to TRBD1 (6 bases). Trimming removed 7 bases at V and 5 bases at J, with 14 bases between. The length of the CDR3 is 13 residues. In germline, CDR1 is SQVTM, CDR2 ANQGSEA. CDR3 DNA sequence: TGCAGCGGAACTAGGCAGGGGACCGGGGAGCTGTTTTTT. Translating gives CSGTRQGTGELFF.

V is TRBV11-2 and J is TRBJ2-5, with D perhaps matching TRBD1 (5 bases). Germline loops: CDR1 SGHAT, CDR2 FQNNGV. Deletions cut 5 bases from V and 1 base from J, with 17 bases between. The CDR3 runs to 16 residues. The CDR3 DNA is TGTGCCAGCAGCCCGTATGTGGGGCTCGGCCAAGAGACCCAGTACTTC. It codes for CASSPYVGLGQETQYF.

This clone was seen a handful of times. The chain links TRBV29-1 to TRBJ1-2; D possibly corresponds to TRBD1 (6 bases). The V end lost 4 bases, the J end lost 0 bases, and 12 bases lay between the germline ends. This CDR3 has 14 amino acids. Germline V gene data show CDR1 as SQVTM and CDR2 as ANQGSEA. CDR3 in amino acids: CSVGRQATNYGYTF. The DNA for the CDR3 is TGCAGCGTTGGTAGACAGGCGACTAACTATGGCTACACCTTC.

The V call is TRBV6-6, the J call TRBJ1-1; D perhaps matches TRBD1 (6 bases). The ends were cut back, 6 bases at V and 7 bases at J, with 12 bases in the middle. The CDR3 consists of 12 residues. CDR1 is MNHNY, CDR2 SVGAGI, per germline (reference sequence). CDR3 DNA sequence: TGTGCCAGCAGCCGGGACACTCATGAAGCTTTCTTT. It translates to CASSRDTHEAFF.

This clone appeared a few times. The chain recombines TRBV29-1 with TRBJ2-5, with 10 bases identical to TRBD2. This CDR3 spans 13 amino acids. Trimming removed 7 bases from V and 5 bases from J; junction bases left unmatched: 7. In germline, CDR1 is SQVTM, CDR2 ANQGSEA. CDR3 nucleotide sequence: TGCAGCGACCGGACTAGCGGTGGGGAGACCCAGTACTTC. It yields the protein CSDRTSGGETQYF. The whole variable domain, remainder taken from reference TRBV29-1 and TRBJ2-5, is SAVISQKPSRDICQRGTSLTIQCQVDSQVTMMFWYRQQPGQSLTLIATANQGSEATYESGFVIDKFPISRPNLTFSTLTVSNMSPEDSSIYLCSDRTSGGETQYFGPGTRLLVL.